A single sample gave rise to the 20 T cell receptor beta chains below, sequenced in a study of T-cell memory formation after mild COVID-19. TCRdb processed the 5' RACE reads anew with MiXCR; each CDR3 protein has one entry. The sample carries under 200,000 distinct CDR3 sequences, 13% recorded once. Sequencing was performed on PBMCs or a T cell subset sorted from them (not recorded which). These receptors came from a man aged 18 to 30 who had mild COVID-19 (a few samples of this study predate the infection). Cell type and time point are not known.

CDR3: CASSLEGITSSYEQYV. The CDR3 nucleotides are TGTGCCAGCAGCTTGGAGGGTATCACTAGCTCCTACGAGCAGTACGTC. The chain couples TRBV5-5 to TRBJ2-7; D possibly corresponds to TRBD2 (5 bases). The CDR3 has 16 amino acids. CDR1 is SGHKS, CDR2 YYEKEE, per germline (reference sequence). V shed 0 bases and J shed 0 bases, with 13 bases lying between them.

The chain has TRBV5-1 and TRBJ1-2; 8 nucleotides match TRBD1. V was clipped by 2 bases and J by 6 bases; unmatched bases: 18. The CDR3 is made up of 18 amino acids. Germline V gives CDR1 SGHRS, CDR2 YFSETQ. In nucleotides, the CDR3 is TGCGCCAGCAGCTTCTCTCCCGGGACAGGCACCTTAGCCGATGGCTACACCTTC. As protein: CASSFSPGTGTLADGYTF.

Many counts were recorded for this clonotype. CDR3 nucleotide sequence: TGCAGTGCGCCGACAGGGACAGATGGCTACACCTTC. This encodes CSAPTGTDGYTF. This chain links TRBV20-1 with TRBJ1-2; 7 bases fit TRBD1. The trim removed 6 bases at V and 6 bases at J, leaving 7 bases unmatched. The germline CDR1 and CDR2 sequences are DFQATT and SNEGSKA (reference sequence). This CDR3 comprises 12 residues.

The gene calls are TRBV20-1 and TRBJ1-1, with a tentative D call TRBD1 (6 bases). The germline V gene has CDR1 DFQATT and CDR2 SNEGSKA (reference sequence). CDR3 length: 14 residues. V lost 1 base, J lost 5 bases, and 14 bases lay in between. CDR3 nucleotides: TGCAGTGCTAGAGTCGGAGGGGGTAGGACTGAAGCTTTCTTT. It codes for CSARVGGGRTEAFF.

The genes are TRBV18 and TRBJ1-3, with 7 bases that match TRBD1. The germline gives CDR1 KGHSH, CDR2 LQKENI. This CDR3 is 15 amino acids long. V lost 3 bases and J lost 4; bases outside the gene matches: 6. The CDR3 DNA sequence: TGTGCCAGCTCACCTGAACAGGGGACCGGAAACACCATATATTTT. This sequence encodes CASSPEQGTGNTIYF. The whole variable domain, filled in from reference TRBV18 and TRBJ1-3, reads NAGVMQNPRHLVRRRGQEARLRCSPMKGHSHVYWYRQLPEEGLKFMVYLQKENIIDESGMPKERFSAEFPKEGPSILRIQQVVRGDSAAYFCASSPEQGTGNTIYFGEGSWLTVV.

Only a few counts were recorded for this clonotype. This chain connects TRBV6-2 or TRBV6-3 to TRBJ1-5; tentatively, D is TRBD1 (5 bases). The CDR3 has 16 amino acids. Trimming pared 0 bases from V and 7 bases from J, leaving 16 bases between. CDR1 is MNHEY and CDR2 is SVGEGT in the germline V gene. The CDR3 nucleotides are TGTGCCAGCAGTTACTCCGGGCAGGGTTTCGCCCAGCCCCAGCATTTT. Protein sequence: CASSYSGQGFAQPQHF.

V and J are TRBV7-3 and TRBJ2-3; D is unclear. V lost 5 bases, J lost 5 bases, and 8 bases lay in between. Germline V lookup: CDR1 SGHTA, CDR2 FQGTGA. The CDR3 sequence is 12 residues long. The CDR3 loop is CASSQFGDTQYF. The CDR3 region has the DNA TGTGCCAGCAGCCAATTCGGAGATACGCAGTATTTT.

This sequence joins TRBV11-1 and TRBJ2-2; possibly TRBD1 or TRBD2 for D (5 bases each). Germline CDR1 SGHAT, CDR2 FQDESV (reference sequence). Trimming cost V 7 bases and J 4 bases, with 10 bases left between them. The length of the CDR3 is 13 residues. CDR3 sequence (DNA): TGTGCCAGCACACCAGGGACCACCGGGGAGCTGTTTTTT. Translated, it gives CASTPGTTGELFF.

This clonotype was observed at least ten times. J is TRBJ2-4 and V is TRBV7-9, with a tentative D call TRBD2 (6 bases). V was pared by 1 base and J by 7 bases, with 14 bases between. The CDR3 length is 15 residues. Germline V CDR1 and CDR2: SEHNR, FQNEAQ (reference sequence). The CDR3 protein is CASSLGGTVRNIQYF. Here the CDR3 DNA reads TGTGCCAGCAGCTTAGGGGGGACTGTTCGCAACATTCAGTACTTC. The full variable domain, completed using reference TRBV7-9 and TRBJ2-4, is DTGVSQNPRHKITKRGQNVTFRCDPISEHNRLYWYRQTLGQGPEFLTYFQNEAQLEKSRLLSDRFSAERPKGSFSTLEIQRTEQGDSAMYLCASSLGGTVRNIQYFGAGTRLSVL.

This clonotype appeared a single time. The genes are TRBV9 and TRBJ1-6; TRBD1 is a possible D gene (6 bases). CDR3 length: 13 amino acids. Trimming took off 4 bases at V and 5 bases at J, with 7 bases between the two ends. Germline V gene data show CDR1 as SGDLS and CDR2 as YYNGEE. In DNA, the CDR3 is TGTGCCAGCAGCAGGGGGAATAATTCACCCCTCCACTTT. Translation gives CASSRGNNSPLHF.

This clonotype occurred a few times. The chain links TRBV2 to TRBJ1-5, with unresolved D. Trimming stripped 7 bases from V and 4 bases from J, with 14 bases between. CDR1 and CDR2 from the germline V gene are SNHLY and FYNNEI. This CDR3 has 14 amino acids. The CDR3: CASKVGLDNQPQHF. For the CDR3, the DNA is TGTGCCAGCAAGGTAGGACTAGATAATCAGCCCCAGCATTTT. Together with reference TRBV2 and TRBJ1-5, the CDR3 gives the full variable domain: EPEVTQTPSHQVTQMGQEVILRCVPISNHLYFYWYRQILGQKVEFLVSFYNNEISEKSEIFDDQFSVERPDGSNFTLKIRSTKLEDSAMYFCASKVGLDNQPQHFGDGTRLSIL.

This clonotype was observed a handful of times. V usage is TRBV5-1 and J usage is TRBJ1-1; tentative D call: TRBD1 (6 bases). Germline loops: CDR1 SGHRS, CDR2 YFSETQ. The length of the CDR3 is 14 residues. V was shortened by 2 bases and J by 4 bases, with 12 bases between the two germline ends. The CDR3 reads CASSLQGGATEAFF. The CDR3 nucleotides read TGCGCCAGCAGCTTACAGGGAGGGGCCACTGAAGCTTTCTTT.

This clonotype has just a few counts. The chain recombines TRBV6-1 with TRBJ2-7, with TRBD2 matching 7 bases. Unmatched junction bases numbered 17, after V lost 6 bases and J lost 3 bases. The CDR3 consists of 17 residues. Germline CDR1 reads MNHNS; CDR2 reads SASEGT. DNA for the CDR3: TGTGCCAGCAGAGAATCTTTGGGAGGGGACCCTTTCTACGAGCAGTACGTC. This gives the protein CASRESLGGDPFYEQYV.

This clonotype was picked up a small number of times. The chain has TRBV3-1 and TRBJ2-3; 7 nucleotides align to TRBD1. The germline CDR1 and CDR2 sequences are LGHDT and YNNKEL (reference sequence). The CDR3 consists of 15 residues. J gave up 1 base and V 1 base, and 2 bases lay outside the gene matches. CDR3 loop: CASSQVGQGTDTQYF. CDR3 sequence (DNA): TGTGCCAGCAGCCAAGTCGGACAGGGCACAGATACGCAGTATTTT.

This CDR3 reads CASSSTPARGWGYTF. DNA for the CDR3: TGTGCCAGCAGCTCCACCCCCGCGAGGGGTTGGGGCTACACCTTC. The chain couples TRBV28 to TRBJ1-2; possibly TRBD1 for D (5 bases). V was shortened by 6 bases and J by 8 bases, with 22 bases between the two germline ends. There are 15 residues in the CDR3. Germline V gene sequence: CDR1 MDHEN, CDR2 SYDVKM.

This clonotype has ten or more counts. The genes are TRBV5-1 and TRBJ1-5; TRBD1 aligns across 7 bases. V lost 4 bases and J lost 2; bases outside the gene matches: 3. Per the germline V gene, CDR1 is SGHRS and CDR2 is YFSETQ. This CDR3 comprises 14 residues. The CDR3 region has the DNA TGCGCCAGCAGCAGCGGACAGGGCAATCAGCCCCAGCATTTT. This translates into CASSSGQGNQPQHF.

This clonotype appeared many times. The V call is TRBV7-2, the J call TRBJ2-2; 8 nucleotides match TRBD2. Germline V gene data show CDR1 as SGHTA and CDR2 as FQGNSA. The CDR3 length is 15 residues. V trimming: 3 bases; J trimming: 4 bases; junction bases outside the gene matches: 4. CDR3 nucleotides: TGTGCCAGCAGCTTCAGCGGGGGCGGCACCGGGGAGCTGTTTTTT. The encoded protein is CASSFSGGGTGELFF.

This clonotype has at least ten counts. The chain couples TRBV5-1 to TRBJ2-1; 7 bases match TRBD1. This CDR3 has 13 residues. V lost 0 bases and J lost 8; bases outside the gene matches: 2. The germline CDR1 and CDR2 sequences are SGHRS and YFSETQ. CDR3 bases: TGCGCCAGCAGCTTGGGCACAGGGGATGAGCAGTTCTTC. Translated: CASSLGTGDEQFF.

The CDR3 is CASSHRMGGWNSPLHF. In nucleotides, the CDR3 is TGTGCCAGCAGCCATAGAATGGGGGGTTGGAATTCACCCCTCCACTTT. This chain connects TRBV7-2 to TRBJ1-6; D may be TRBD1 (5 bases). The V end was cut by 5 bases, the J end by 7 bases, with 18 bases between. Germline CDR1 SGHTA, CDR2 FQGNSA. The CDR3 sequence is 16 residues long.

Many counts were recorded for this clonotype. The rearrangement links TRBV18 to TRBJ1-1, with no clear D. The ends were cut back, 1 base at V and 2 bases at J, with 5 bases in the middle. This CDR3 region has 13 residues. Germline CDR1 is KGHSH and CDR2 is LQKENI. The CDR3 loop is CASSPQTNTEAFF. In nucleotides, the CDR3 is TGTGCCAGCTCACCACAGACCAACACTGAAGCTTTCTTT.